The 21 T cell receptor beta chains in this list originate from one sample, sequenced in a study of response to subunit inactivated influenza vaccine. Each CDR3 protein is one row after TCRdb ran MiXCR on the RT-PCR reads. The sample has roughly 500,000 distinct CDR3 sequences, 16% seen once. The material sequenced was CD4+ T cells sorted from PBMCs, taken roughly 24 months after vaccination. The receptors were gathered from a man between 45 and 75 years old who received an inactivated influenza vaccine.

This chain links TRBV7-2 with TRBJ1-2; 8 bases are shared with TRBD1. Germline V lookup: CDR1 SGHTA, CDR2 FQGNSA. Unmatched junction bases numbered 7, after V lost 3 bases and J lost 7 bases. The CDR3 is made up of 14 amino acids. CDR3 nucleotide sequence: TGTGCCAGCAGCTTGACAGGGGCAAGTCTTGGCTACACCTTC. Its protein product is CASSLTGASLGYTF.

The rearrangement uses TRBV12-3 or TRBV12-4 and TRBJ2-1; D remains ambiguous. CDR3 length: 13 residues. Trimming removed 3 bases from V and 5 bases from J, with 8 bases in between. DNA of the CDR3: TGTGCCAGCAGTTTTATCATGGACAATGAGCAGTTCTTC. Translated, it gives CASSFIMDNEQFF.

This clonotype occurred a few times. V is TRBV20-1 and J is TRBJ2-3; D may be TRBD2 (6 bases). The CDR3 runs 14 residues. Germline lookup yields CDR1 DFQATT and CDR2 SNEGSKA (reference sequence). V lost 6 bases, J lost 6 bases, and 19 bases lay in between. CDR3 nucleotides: TGCAGTGCCTCGGGGACTCCCCCAAATGATACGCAGTATTTT. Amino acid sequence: CSASGTPPNDTQYF.

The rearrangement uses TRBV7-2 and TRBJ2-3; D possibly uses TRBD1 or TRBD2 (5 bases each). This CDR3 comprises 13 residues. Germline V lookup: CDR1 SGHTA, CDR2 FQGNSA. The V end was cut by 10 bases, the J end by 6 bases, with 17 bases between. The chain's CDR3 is CANSQGAADTQYF. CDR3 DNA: TGTGCCAATTCCCAGGGAGCGGCGGATACGCAGTATTTT. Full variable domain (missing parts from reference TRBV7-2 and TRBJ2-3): GAGVSQSPSNKVTEKGKDVELRCDPISGHTALYWYRQSLGQGLEFLIYFQGNSAPDKSGLPSDRFSAERTGGSVSTLTIQRTQQEDSAVYLCANSQGAADTQYFGPGTRLTVL.

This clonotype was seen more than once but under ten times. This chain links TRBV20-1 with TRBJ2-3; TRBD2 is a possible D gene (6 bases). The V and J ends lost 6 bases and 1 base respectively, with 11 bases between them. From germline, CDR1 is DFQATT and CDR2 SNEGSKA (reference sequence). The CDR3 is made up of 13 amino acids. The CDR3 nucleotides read TGCAGTGCGAGGGACTTTCGCACAGATACGCAGTATTTT. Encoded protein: CSARDFRTDTQYF.

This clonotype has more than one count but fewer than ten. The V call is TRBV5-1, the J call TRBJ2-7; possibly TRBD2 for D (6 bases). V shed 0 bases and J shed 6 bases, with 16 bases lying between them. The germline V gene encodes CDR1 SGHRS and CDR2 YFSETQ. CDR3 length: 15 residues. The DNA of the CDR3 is TGCGCCAGCAGCTTGGAGGGTAGCGGAAACGGCGAGCAGTACTTC. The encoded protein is CASSLEGSGNGEQYF. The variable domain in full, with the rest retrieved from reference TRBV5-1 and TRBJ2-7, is KAGVTQTPRYLIKTRGQQVTLSCSPISGHRSVSWYQQTPGQGLQFLFEYFSETQRNKGNFPGRFSGRQFSNSRSEMNVSTLELGDSALYLCASSLEGSGNGEQYFGPGTRLTVT.

This CDR3 reads CASSSLRLAGGSSVGELFF. In DNA, the CDR3 is TGTGCCAGCAGCTCCTTAAGACTAGCGGGAGGATCGTCCGTAGGGGAGCTGTTTTTT. V and J are TRBV5-6 and TRBJ2-2, with 13 bases matching TRBD2. Germline V gives CDR1 SGHDT, CDR2 YYEEEE. CDR3 size: 19 residues. J gave up 8 bases and V 3 bases, and 16 bases lay outside the gene matches.

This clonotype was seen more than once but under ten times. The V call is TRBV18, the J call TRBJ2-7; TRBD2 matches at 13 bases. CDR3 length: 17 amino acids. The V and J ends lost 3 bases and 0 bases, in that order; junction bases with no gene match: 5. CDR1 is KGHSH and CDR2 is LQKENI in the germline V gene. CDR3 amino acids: CASSPRTSGRISYEQYF. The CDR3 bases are TGTGCCAGCTCACCCCGGACTAGCGGGAGAATCTCCTACGAGCAGTACTTC.

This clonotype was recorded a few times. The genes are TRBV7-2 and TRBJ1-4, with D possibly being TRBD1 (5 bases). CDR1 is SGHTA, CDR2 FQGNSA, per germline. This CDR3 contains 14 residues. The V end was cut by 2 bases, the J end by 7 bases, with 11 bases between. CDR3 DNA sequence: TGTGCCAGCAGCTTACGGGGGATCGGTGAAAAACTGTTTTTT. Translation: CASSLRGIGEKLFF. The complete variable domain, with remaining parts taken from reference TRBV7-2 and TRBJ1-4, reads GAGVSQSPSNKVTEKGKDVELRCDPISGHTALYWYRQSLGQGLEFLIYFQGNSAPDKSGLPSDRFSAERTGGSVSTLTIQRTQQEDSAVYLCASSLRGIGEKLFFGSGTQLSVL.

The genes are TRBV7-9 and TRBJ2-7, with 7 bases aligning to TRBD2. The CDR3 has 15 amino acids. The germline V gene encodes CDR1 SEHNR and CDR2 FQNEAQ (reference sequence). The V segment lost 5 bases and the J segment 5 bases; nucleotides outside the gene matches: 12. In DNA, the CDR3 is TGTGCCAGCAGCCCGAGTCTTGCGGGAGTAGACGAGCAGTACTTC. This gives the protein CASSPSLAGVDEQYF.

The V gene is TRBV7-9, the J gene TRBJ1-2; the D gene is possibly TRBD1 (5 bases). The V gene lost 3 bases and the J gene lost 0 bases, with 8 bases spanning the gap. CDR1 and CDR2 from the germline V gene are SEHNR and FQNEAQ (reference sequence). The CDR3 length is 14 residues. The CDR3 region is CASSLTTANYGYTF. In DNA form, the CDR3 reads TGTGCCAGCAGCTTGACGACAGCTAACTATGGCTACACCTTC.

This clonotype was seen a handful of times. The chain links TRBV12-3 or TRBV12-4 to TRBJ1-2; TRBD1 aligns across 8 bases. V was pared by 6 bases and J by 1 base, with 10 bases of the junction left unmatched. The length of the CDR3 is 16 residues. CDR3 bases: TGTGCCAGCAGGCGGATCACAGGGGGAAGTAACTATGGCTACACCTTC. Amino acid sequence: CASRRITGGSNYGYTF.

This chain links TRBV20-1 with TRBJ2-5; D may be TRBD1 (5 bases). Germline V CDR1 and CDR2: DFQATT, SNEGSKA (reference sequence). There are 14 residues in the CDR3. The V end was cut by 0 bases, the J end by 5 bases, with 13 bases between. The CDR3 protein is CSARDPGIAETQYF. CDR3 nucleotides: TGCAGTGCTAGAGATCCAGGGATCGCCGAGACCCAGTACTTC.

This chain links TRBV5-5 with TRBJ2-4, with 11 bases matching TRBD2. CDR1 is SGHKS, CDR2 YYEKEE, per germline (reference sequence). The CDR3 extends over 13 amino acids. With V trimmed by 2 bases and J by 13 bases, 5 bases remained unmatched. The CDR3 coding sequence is TGTGCCAGCAGCTTCTCCGGGACTAGCGGACAGTACTTC. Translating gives CASSFSGTSGQYF.

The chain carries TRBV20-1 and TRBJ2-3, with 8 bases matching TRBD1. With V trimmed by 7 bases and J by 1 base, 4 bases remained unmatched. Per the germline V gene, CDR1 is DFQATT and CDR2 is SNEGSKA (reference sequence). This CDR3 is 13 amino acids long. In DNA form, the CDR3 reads TGCAGTGGGGGACAGGCCCGCACAGATACGCAGTATTTT. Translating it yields CSGGQARTDTQYF.

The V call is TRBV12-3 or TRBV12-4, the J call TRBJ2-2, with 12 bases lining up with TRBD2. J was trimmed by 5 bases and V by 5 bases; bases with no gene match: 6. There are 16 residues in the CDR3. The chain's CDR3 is CASSTGLAGRTGELFF. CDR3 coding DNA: TGTGCCAGCAGTACCGGACTAGCGGGAAGAACCGGGGAGCTGTTTTTT.

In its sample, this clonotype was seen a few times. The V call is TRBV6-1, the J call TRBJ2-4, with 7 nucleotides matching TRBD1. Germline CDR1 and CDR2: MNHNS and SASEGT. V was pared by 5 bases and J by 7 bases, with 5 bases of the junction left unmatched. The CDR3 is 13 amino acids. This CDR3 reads CASSPPGQNIQYF. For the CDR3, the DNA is TGTGCCAGCAGTCCTCCGGGACAGAACATTCAGTACTTC.

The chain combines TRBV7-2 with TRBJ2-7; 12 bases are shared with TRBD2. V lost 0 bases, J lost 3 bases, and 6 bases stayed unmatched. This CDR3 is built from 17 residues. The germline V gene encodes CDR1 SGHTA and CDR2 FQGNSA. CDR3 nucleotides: TGTGCCAGCAGCTTAGCTGCTAGCGGGAGGGGCATCTACGAGCAGTACTTC. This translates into CASSLAASGRGIYEQYF.

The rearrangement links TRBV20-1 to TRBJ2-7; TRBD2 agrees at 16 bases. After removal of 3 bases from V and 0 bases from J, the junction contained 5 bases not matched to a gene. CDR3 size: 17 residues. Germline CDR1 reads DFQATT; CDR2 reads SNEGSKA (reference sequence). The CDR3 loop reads CSARGLAGGPSSYEQYF. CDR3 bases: TGCAGTGCTAGGGGACTAGCGGGGGGGCCCAGCTCCTACGAGCAGTACTTC.

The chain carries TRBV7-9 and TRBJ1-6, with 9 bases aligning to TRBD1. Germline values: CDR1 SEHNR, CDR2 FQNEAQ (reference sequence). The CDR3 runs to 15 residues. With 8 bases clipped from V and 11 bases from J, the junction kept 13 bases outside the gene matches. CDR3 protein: CASLPPGQGTTPLHF. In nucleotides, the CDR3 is TGTGCCAGCTTACCGCCGGGACAGGGTACGACACCCCTCCACTTT. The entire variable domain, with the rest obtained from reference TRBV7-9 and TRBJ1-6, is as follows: DTGVSQNPRHKITKRGQNVTFRCDPISEHNRLYWYRQTLGQGPEFLTYFQNEAQLEKSRLLSDRFSAERPKGSFSTLEIQRTEQGDSAMYLCASLPPGQGTTPLHFGNGTRLTVT.

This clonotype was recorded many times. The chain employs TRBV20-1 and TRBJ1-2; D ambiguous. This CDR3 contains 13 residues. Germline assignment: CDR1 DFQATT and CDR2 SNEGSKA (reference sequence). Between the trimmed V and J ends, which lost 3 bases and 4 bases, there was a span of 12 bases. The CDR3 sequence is CSARWERSYGYTF. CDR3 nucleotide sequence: TGCAGTGCTAGGTGGGAGAGGTCCTATGGCTACACCTTC.